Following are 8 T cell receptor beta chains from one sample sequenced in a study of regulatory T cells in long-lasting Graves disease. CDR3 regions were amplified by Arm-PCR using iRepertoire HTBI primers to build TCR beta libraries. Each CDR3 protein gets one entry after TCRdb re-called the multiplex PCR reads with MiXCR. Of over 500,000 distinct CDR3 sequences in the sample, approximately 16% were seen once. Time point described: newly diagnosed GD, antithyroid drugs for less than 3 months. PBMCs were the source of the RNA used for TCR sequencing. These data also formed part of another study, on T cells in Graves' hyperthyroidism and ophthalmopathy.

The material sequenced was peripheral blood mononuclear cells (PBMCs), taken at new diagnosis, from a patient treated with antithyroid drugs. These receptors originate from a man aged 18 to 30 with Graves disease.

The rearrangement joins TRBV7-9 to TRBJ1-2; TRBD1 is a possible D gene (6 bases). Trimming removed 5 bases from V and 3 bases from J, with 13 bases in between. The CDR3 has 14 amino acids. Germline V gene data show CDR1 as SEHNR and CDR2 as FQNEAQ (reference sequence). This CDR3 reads CASSPGQNDYGYTF. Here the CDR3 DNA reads TGTGCCAGCAGCCCTGGACAGAACGACTATGGCTACACCTTC. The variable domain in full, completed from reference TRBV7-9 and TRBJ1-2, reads DTGVSQNPRHKITKRGQNVTFRCDPISEHNRLYWYRQTLGQGPEFLTYFQNEAQLEKSRLLSDRFSAERPKGSFSTLEIQRTEQGDSAMYLCASSPGQNDYGYTFGSGTRLTVV.

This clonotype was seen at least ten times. Written as DNA, the CDR3 is TGCAGTGCTTCCAACCCCAGACTAGCGGGAGCGGGGACCCAGTACTTC. Protein product: CSASNPRLAGAGTQYF. The V gene is TRBV20-1, the J gene TRBJ2-5, with TRBD2 matching 12 bases. CDR1 and CDR2 from the germline V gene are DFQATT and SNEGSKA (reference sequence). V lost 5 bases and J lost 7; bases outside the gene matches: 14. The CDR3 is 16 amino acids.

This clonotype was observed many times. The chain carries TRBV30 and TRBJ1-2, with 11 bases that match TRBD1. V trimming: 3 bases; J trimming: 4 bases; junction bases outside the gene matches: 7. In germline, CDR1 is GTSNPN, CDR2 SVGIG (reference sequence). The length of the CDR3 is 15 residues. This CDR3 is CAWSVGQGAPYGYTF. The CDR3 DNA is TGTGCCTGGAGCGTCGGACAGGGGGCCCCCTATGGCTACACCTTC. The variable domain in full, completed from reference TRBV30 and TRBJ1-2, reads SQTIHQWPATLVQPVGSPLSLECTVEGTSNPNLYWYRQAAGRGLQLLFYSVGIGQISSEVPQNLSASRPQDRQFILSSKKLLLSDSGFYLCAWSVGQGAPYGYTFGSGTRLTVV.

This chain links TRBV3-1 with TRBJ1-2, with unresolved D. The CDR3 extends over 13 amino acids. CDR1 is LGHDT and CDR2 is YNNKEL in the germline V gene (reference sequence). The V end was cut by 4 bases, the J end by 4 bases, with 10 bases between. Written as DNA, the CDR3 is TGTGCCAGCAGCCTTGGCCCTTCCTATGGCTACACCTTC. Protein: CASSLGPSYGYTF.

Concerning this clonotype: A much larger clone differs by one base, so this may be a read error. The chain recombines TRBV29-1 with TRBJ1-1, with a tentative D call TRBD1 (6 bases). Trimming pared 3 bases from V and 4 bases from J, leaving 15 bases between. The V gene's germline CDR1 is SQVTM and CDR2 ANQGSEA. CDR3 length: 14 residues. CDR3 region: CSVETGGGSTEAFF. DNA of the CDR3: TGCAGCGTTGAGACAGGCGGTGGTAGCACTGAAGCTTTCTTT. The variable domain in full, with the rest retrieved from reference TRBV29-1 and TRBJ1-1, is SAVISQKPSRDICQRGTSLTIQCQVDSQVTMMFWYRQQPGQSLTLIATANQGSEATYESGFVIDKFPISRPNLTFSTLTVSNMSPEDSSIYLCSVETGGGSTEAFFGQGTRLTVV.

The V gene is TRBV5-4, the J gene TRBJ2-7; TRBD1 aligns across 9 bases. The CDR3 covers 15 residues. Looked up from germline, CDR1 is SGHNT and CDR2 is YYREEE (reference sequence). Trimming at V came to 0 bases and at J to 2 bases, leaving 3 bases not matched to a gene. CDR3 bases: TGTGCCAGCAGCTTGGCGGGACAGGGTGCCTACGAGCAGTACTTC. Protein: CASSLAGQGAYEQYF.

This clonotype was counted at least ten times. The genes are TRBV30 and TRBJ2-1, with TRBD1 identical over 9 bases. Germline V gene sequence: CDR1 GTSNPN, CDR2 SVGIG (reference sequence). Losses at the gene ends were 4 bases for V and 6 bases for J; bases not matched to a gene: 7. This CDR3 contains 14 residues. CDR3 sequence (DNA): TGTGCCTGGAAACGGGACAGGGTTTTCAATGAGCAGTTCTTC. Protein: CAWKRDRVFNEQFF.

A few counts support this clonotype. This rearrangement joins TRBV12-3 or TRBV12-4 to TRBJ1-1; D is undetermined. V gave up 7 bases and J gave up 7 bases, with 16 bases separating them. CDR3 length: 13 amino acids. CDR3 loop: CASNQSGDLEAFF. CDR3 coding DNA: TGTGCCAGCAATCAGTCTGGCGACCTTGAAGCTTTCTTT.